This T cell receptor beta chain was sequenced during a study of blood T cells in healthy people across ages. Study observations and caveats: Donors of long life had a larger count of naive CD4+ cells and greater diversity than aged donors.

Primers used in a second PCR of roughly 6 to 11 cycles were a sample-barcoded 5' primer and a J-beta primer mix. Every molecule of cDNA carried a tag from a template-switch adaptor with 12 random nucleotides. One entry per CDR3 protein, called by TCRdb with MiXCR from the 5' RACE reads. Found here are some 800,000 distinct CDR3 sequences, around two fifths of them singletons; the top ten hold about 19%. V dropped 4 bases and J dropped 11; count of bases not matched to a gene: 10. The CDR3 loop spans 13 amino acids. The sample holds a few counts of this clonotype. The antigen remains unidentified. Each sample gave at least 7 million isolated PBMCs. Every sample gave at least 6 micrograms of total RNA when it was extracted.

Sequenced sample: blood. The chain joins TRBV12-3 or TRBV12-4 to TRBJ2-5; 7 bases agree with TRBD2. This sequence was found in a man aged 55 to 70 in good health. CDR3 amino acids: CASSSQRKGGQYF. The CDR3 DNA reads TGTGCCAGCAGTTCCCAGAGAAAGGGAGGGCAGTACTTC.